This T cell receptor (beta chain) was identified during a study of cytomegalovirus exposure and HLA in healthy donors. Whole-study results and caveats: One variant, a missense change in DCLRE1C, was linked in a later analysis to TCR beta V- and J-gene trimming. Presence/absence analysis assumed near-uniform sequencing depth across donors.

As for this clone: Its antigen remains unidentified.

Healthy bone marrow donors made up the cohort. V gave up 4 bases and J gave up 5 bases, with 20 bases separating them. The CDR3 loop spans 16 amino acids. The germline V gene has CDR1 KGHSH and CDR2 LQKENI. 60 Vbeta and 13 Jbeta primers were used in PCR. The method was immunoSEQ multiplex PCR; TCRdb's version includes in-frame clones alone and lacks a portion of them. Of about 190,000 clones in the sample, 81% are singletons; the top ten hold more than 3%. This clonotype was sampled from a man aged 40-50 years in good health and CMV-seropositive. The V gene is TRBV18, the J gene TRBJ1-1; D possibly corresponds to TRBD1 (6 bases). Sequenced: PBMCs. Here the CDR3 DNA reads TGTGCCAGCTCACTTCAGCATCGGACAGATGGGACTGAAGCTTTCTTT. Translation: CASSLQHRTDGTEAFF.